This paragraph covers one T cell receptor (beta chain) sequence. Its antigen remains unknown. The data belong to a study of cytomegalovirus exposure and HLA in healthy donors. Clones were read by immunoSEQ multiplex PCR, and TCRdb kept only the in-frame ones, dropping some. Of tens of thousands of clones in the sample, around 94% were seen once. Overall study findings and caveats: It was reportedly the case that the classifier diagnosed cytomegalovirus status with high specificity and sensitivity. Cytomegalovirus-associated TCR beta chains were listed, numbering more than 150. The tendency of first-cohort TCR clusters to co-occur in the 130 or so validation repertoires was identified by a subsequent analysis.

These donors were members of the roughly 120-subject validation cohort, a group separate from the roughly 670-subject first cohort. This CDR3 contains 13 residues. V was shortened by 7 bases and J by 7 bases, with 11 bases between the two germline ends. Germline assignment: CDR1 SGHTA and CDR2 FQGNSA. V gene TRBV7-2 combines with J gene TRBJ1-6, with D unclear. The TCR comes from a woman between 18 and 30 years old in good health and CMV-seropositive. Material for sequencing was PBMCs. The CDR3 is CASKVEVNSPLHF. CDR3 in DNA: TGTGCCAGCAAAGTAGAGGTGAATTCACCCCTCCACTTT.